The 14 T cell receptor beta chains below all came from one sample that was sequenced in a study of blood T cell repertoires in COVID-19. The repertoire was sequenced with immunoSEQ multiplex PCR; TCRdb's copy has only in-frame clones and lacks some. The sample has some 350,000 clones, around four fifths seen once. The source material was peripheral blood. Every receptor here comes from a man between 25 and 39 years old with active or convalescent COVID-19.

The rearrangement uses TRBV19 and TRBJ2-3; 7 bases are a match to TRBD1. Germline-derived CDR1 and CDR2 are LNHDA and SQIVND (reference sequence). There are 15 residues in the CDR3. V gave up 5 bases and J gave up 9 bases; unmatched junction bases: 14. The CDR3 DNA is TGTGCCAGTAGTGTCTTTGGACAGGTAGATAAGACGCAGTATTTT. Translated: CASSVFGQVDKTQYF.

The chain carries TRBV6-5 and TRBJ1-2; D remains ambiguous. The CDR3 totals 12 residues. The V gene lost 7 bases and the J gene lost 7 bases, with 13 bases spanning the gap. CDR1 is MNHEY and CDR2 is SVGAGI in the germline V gene. The CDR3 is CASTERGFGYTF. The CDR3 DNA follows: TGTGCCAGCACCGAACGCGGGTTTGGCTACACCTTC.

The rearrangement uses TRBV7-8 and TRBJ2-4; 9 nucleotides align to TRBD2. The V gene's germline CDR1 is SGHVS and CDR2 FQNEAQ. The trim removed 5 bases at V and 3 bases at J, leaving 20 bases unmatched. The CDR3 extends over 20 amino acids. The CDR3: CASSTGRWPSGKAGKNIQYF. The CDR3 DNA is TGTGCCAGCAGCACCGGGAGGTGGCCTAGCGGGAAGGCAGGCAAAAACATTCAGTACTTC.

This chain's CDR3 is CASSGGQGTSGNTIYF. In DNA form, the CDR3 reads TGTGCCAGCAGTGGGGGACAGGGGACCTCTGGAAACACCATATATTTT. The chain links TRBV6-1 to TRBJ1-3, with 10 bases lining up with TRBD1. Trimming at V came to 4 bases and at J to 0 bases, leaving 3 bases not matched to a gene. Germline V gene data show CDR1 as MNHNS and CDR2 as SASEGT. This CDR3 region has 16 residues.

This clone appeared a single time. This chain joins TRBV11-2 and TRBJ2-7; TRBD2 aligns across 11 bases. Trimming removed 1 base from V and 2 bases from J; junction bases left unmatched: 4. CDR1 and CDR2 (germline): SGHAT, FQNNGV. The CDR3 consists of 16 residues. The CDR3 region has the DNA TGTGCCAGCAGCTTAGTTTCTAGCGGGGGGCCCTACGAGCAGTACTTC. This encodes CASSLVSSGGPYEQYF.

This clone was picked up one time. The V call is TRBV5-1, the J call TRBJ1-6; perhaps TRBD1 as D (6 bases). The CDR3 length is 18 residues. Germline V gene lookup returns CDR1 SGHRS and CDR2 YFSETQ. The V gene lost 1 base and the J gene lost 0 bases, with 14 bases spanning the gap. DNA of the CDR3: TGCGCCAGCAGCTTGTCGGCAGGGGATCGCTCCTATAATTCACCCCTCCACTTT. It encodes CASSLSAGDRSYNSPLHF. The full variable domain, its missing parts supplied by reference TRBV5-1 and TRBJ1-6, is KAGVTQTPRYLIKTRGQQVTLSCSPISGHRSVSWYQQTPGQGLQFLFEYFSETQRNKGNFPGRFSGRQFSNSRSEMNVSTLELGDSALYLCASSLSAGDRSYNSPLHFGNGTRLTVT.

V usage is TRBV9 and J usage is TRBJ2-7; tentative D call: TRBD1 (7 bases). The CDR3 runs to 18 residues. With 0 bases removed from V and 5 bases from J, the gap between germline ends came to 24 bases. Germline V CDR1 and CDR2: SGDLS, YYNGEE. CDR3 DNA sequence: TGTGCCAGCAGCGTAGGGGAAGGGGGGACAGAAGCTCTAGACGAGCAGTACTTC. Translated, it gives CASSVGEGGTEALDEQYF.

The chain links TRBV7-2 to TRBJ2-1; D is unclear. This CDR3 is built from 12 residues. Germline V lookup: CDR1 SGHTA, CDR2 FQGNSA. V dropped 2 bases and J dropped 7 bases, with 6 bases sitting between them. The CDR3 nucleotides are TGTGCCAGCAGCTTATCCGAGAATGAGCAGTTCTTC. This translates into CASSLSENEQFF.

V usage is TRBV5-4 and J usage is TRBJ2-2, with a weak D call TRBD1 (6 bases). Per the germline V gene, CDR1 is SGHNT and CDR2 is YYREEE (reference sequence). The ends were cut back, 7 bases at V and 2 bases at J, with 15 bases in the middle. This CDR3 has 15 residues. This chain's CDR3 is CASLIQGINTGELFF. Here the CDR3 DNA reads TGTGCCAGCTTGATACAGGGAATCAACACCGGGGAGCTGTTTTTT.

In the case of this clone: An end of the junction differs from the germline gene, which may be a read error. This chain joins TRBV5-5 and TRBJ1-2; 8 bases map to TRBD1. This CDR3 is built from 15 residues. Germline V CDR1 and CDR2: SGHKS, YYEKEE (reference sequence). CDR3 sequence reads: CASSLTGTGNSGYTF. CDR3 nucleotides: TGTGCCAGCAGCTTAACCGGGACAGGCAACTCTGGCTACACCTTC.

The rearrangement links TRBV5-8 to TRBJ1-5; 10 bases line up with TRBD1. After removal of 2 bases from V and 1 base from J, the junction contained 3 bases not matched to a gene. Germline CDR1 and CDR2: SGHTS and YDEGEE. The CDR3 is 16 amino acids. The DNA for the CDR3 is TGTGCCAGCAGCTTACGACAGGGGGCCAGCAATCAGCCCCAGCATTTT. This translates into CASSLRQGASNQPQHF.

The V call is TRBV6-2 or TRBV6-3, the J call TRBJ1-1; a weak D match, TRBD1 (6 bases). Trimming took off 4 bases at V and 4 bases at J, with 16 bases between the two ends. The CDR3 is 15 residues long. The germline gives CDR1 MNHEY, CDR2 SVGEGT. In nucleotides, the CDR3 is TGTGCCAGCAGTTTATTTGATCAGGGGACCACTGAAGCTTTCTTT. Amino acid sequence: CASSLFDQGTTEAFF.

CDR3 amino acids: CASKQVGNQPQHF. CDR3 nucleotide sequence: TGTGCCAGTAAACAGGTAGGGAATCAGCCCCAGCATTTT. The chain uses TRBV19 and TRBJ1-5, with a tentative D call TRBD1 (5 bases). V lost 7 bases to trimming and J lost 4 bases, with 11 bases between them. Germline loops: CDR1 LNHDA, CDR2 SQIVND (reference sequence). This CDR3 is 13 amino acids long.

The V and J genes are TRBV28 and TRBJ2-7, with 8 bases identical to TRBD1. The CDR3 runs 13 residues. The germline V gene encodes CDR1 MDHEN and CDR2 SYDVKM. With V trimmed by 5 bases and J by 4 bases, 4 bases remained unmatched. CDR3 in amino acids: CASSRTGLYEQYF. CDR3 DNA sequence: TGTGCCAGCAGTCGGACAGGGCTATACGAGCAGTACTTC.